This is a list of T cell receptor beta chains from one sample in a study of blood T cell repertoires in COVID-19. Profiling relied on immunoSEQ multiplex PCR, and the TCRdb table lists in-frame clones only, not all of them. This table holds 250,000 to 300,000 clones, around 90% found once. Sequenced material: peripheral blood. The receptors originated from a woman aged 40 to 55 with acute or convalescent COVID-19. Each CDR3 is given with its conserved first and last residue.

>17|TRBJ2-2|TRBV5-1
CASSLRPQSSNTGELFF
>14|TRBJ1-1|TRBV4-1
CASSQGGGNTEAFF
>14|TRBJ2-1|TRBV19
CASTSRGGLGEQFF
>14|TRBJ2-1|TRBV2
CASGSSGGAREQFF
>16|TRBJ1-2|TRBV29-1
CSVEGDRGRLLRGYTF
>12|TRBJ1-2|TRBV5-1
CASSLGGNGYTF
>13|TRBJ1-1|TRBV2
CASTSSQGTEAFF
>12|TRBJ1-2|TRBV12-3/TRBV12-4
CASSGGVWLRTF
>13|TRBJ1-2|TRBV28
CASRHTGGLGYTF
>14|TRBJ1-6|TRBV27
CASSFTGYNSPLHF
>14|TRBJ1-2|TRBV24-1
CATSDGQAPGGYTF
>15|TRBJ1-5|TRBV6-4
CASSTIQGGNQPQHF
>16|TRBJ1-3|TRBV19
CASSINRGIFGNTIYF
>18|TRBJ2-3|TRBV5-1
CASSLAGGAKASTDTQYF
>15|TRBJ2-1|TRBV9
CASSVGQGGYNEQFF
>14|TRBJ2-2|TRBV5-4
CASSLAREVGELFF
>13|TRBJ1-6|TRBV10-1
CASKQGMNAPLHF
>14|TRBJ1-2|TRBV5-1
CASSLGTSNYGYTF
>15|TRBJ2-3|TRBV15
CATSNTQEGTDTQYF
>13|TRBJ1-2|TRBV19
CASQPGSGYGYTF
>12|TRBJ1-3|TRBV11-3
CASSVTGGFIYF
>12|TRBJ1-1|TRBV2
CASLEVNTEAFF
>14|TRBJ2-3|TRBV5-4
CASSSPGLGIGQYF
>14|TRBJ1-2|TRBV24-1
CATSAGVTNYGYTF
>15|TRBJ1-5|TRBV30
CAWSIPGQINQPQHF
>11|TRBJ1-2|TRBV12-3/TRBV12-4
CACKGYYGYTF
>15|TRBJ2-2|TRBV11-2
CASSRAGSFTGELFF
>18|TRBJ1-4|TRBV3-1/TRBV3-2
CASSQEGSTGRDYEKLFF
>14|TRBJ1-1|TRBV10-3
CATWLGRVNTEAFF
>15|TRBJ2-6|TRBV9
CASRGGGTKANVLTF
>17|TRBJ2-2|TRBV5-3
CARSFAPGARDTGELFF
>15|TRBJ2-3|TRBV7-2
CASSKGLAVTDTQYF
>15|TRBJ1-3|TRBV5-1
CASSLGRAYGNTIYF
>16|TRBJ2-1|TRBV7-6
CASSLMTSGGDNEQFF
>18|TRBJ1-1|TRBV6-4
CASRVTPPFGTGYTEAFF
>15|TRBJ1-1|TRBV9
CASREGTLMNTEAFF